This T cell receptor (beta chain) was recorded in a study of monozygotic twins with inflammatory bowel disease. Study outcomes and limitations: Similarity of repertoires did not differ between concordant and discordant twins, possibly from limited power.

As regards this clonotype: Its matching antigen is unknown.

The CDR3 spans 14 residues. Per germline, CDR1 SGHRS and CDR2 YFSETQ. The unique tags termed UMIs, each holding a 6-nucleotide sample barcode, were added by means of template switching. Researchers put TCRalpha and TCRbeta cDNA through two nested PCRs lasting around 15 and 10 cycles. TCRdb reanalyzed the 5' RACE reads, giving one entry per CDR3 protein sequence and no DNA. The ten top clones account for roughly 12%, within a sample of about 110,000 distinct CDR3 sequences. This chain joins TRBV5-1 and TRBJ1-2; lacking DNA, the TRBD1 call made by TCRdb goes unchecked. Sequencing input: blood. This TCR was recovered from a human donor with ulcerative colitis or Crohn's disease, or a healthy co-twin of an affected twin (not recorded which). The chain's CDR3 is CASSPDSPNYGYTF.